This T cell receptor beta chain was observed in a study of vaccination and CD4 T cells after COVID-19. Study-level information: Between diagnosis and the drawing of post-COVID samples lay a median approximately 94 days (range 35 to 161). Blood was drawn a median around 72 days post second dose, range 14 to 241.

Trimming cost V 7 bases and J 1 base, with 16 bases left between them. Germline CDR1 and CDR2: SQVTM and ANQGSEA. The CDR3 contains 14 residues. This clonotype came up once. The antigen remains unidentified. The study sequenced cultured CD4+ T cell DNA using the Oncomine TCR Beta short-read assay. TCRdb processed the PCR reads anew with MiXCR; each CDR3 protein has one entry. The sample holds approximately 8,000 distinct CDR3 sequences, 70% seen once. Stated treatment: roughly 10-day PBMC culture with coronavirus spike peptide pools or control peptides (ViraFEST assay). At both days 3 and 7, half the medium was replaced with fresh IL-2 medium.

The V call is TRBV29-1, the J call TRBJ1-2, with TRBD1 as a possible D gene (6 bases). This receptor was obtained from a human donor who had recovered from COVID-19. Sequenced material: CD4+ T cells from blood, cultured in vitro. DNA for the CDR3: TGCAGCGCCGTCCGGGACATTGATAACTATGGCTACACCTTC. Its translation: CSAVRDIDNYGYTF.